This T cell receptor beta chain emerged from a study of naive and memory T cell subsets. Study conclusions and caveats: Especially in CD8 cells, naive repertoires contained a few larger clonotypes, possibly CD45RA-re-expressing memory cells.

The germline V and J ends were trimmed by 5 bases and 1 base, with 13 bases remaining between them. Germline V gene data show CDR1 as SGHNT and CDR2 as YENEEA. This CDR3 spans 15 amino acids. This clonotype was counted ten times or more. Its antigen is as yet unknown. An equimolar mix of two oligonucleotides served as the beta constant-region primer for TRBC1 and TRBC2. Four rounds of PCR amplified the ligated cDNA using nested alpha and beta constant-region primers plus SP2. TCRdb passed the UMI-ligation and nested PCR reads through MiXCR, listing each CDR3 protein once. The repertoire consists of 150,000 or so distinct CDR3 sequences, with approximately 24% occurring once and the leading ten covering less than 0.13%.

The clonotype originates from a human donor in good health. This sequence joins TRBV11-3 and TRBJ2-3; the D gene is possibly TRBD1 (6 bases). Sequencing was carried out using naive CD4+ T cells from blood. The CDR3, as DNA: TGTGCCAGCAGCGCGCAGGGGATAGGCACAGATACGCAGTATTTT. Residues: CASSAQGIGTDTQYF. The complete variable domain, with remaining parts taken from reference TRBV11-3 and TRBJ2-3, reads EAGVVQSPRYKIIEKKQPVAFWCNPISGHNTLYWYLQNLGQGPELLIRYENEEAVDDSQLPKDRFSAERLKGVDSTLKIQPAELGDSAVYLCASSAQGIGTDTQYFGPGTRLTVL.